Shown below are 2 T cell receptor beta chains from a single sample sequenced in a study of CD8 T cells in ankylosing spondylitis. Via MiXCR, TCRdb re-called the 5' RACE reads, giving one row per CDR3 protein. The sample has 350,000 to 400,000 distinct CDR3 sequences, roughly 20% seen once. What was sequenced was blood, either unsorted or a sorted T cell fraction (not recorded which). Source of these receptors: a male donor with ankylosing spondylitis or in good health (not recorded which).

This clonotype was picked up a small number of times. The V call is TRBV11-2, the J call TRBJ2-7; TRBD1 agrees at 8 bases. This CDR3 is 15 amino acids long. Losses at the gene ends were 1 base for V and 2 bases for J; bases not matched to a gene: 4. Germline assignment: CDR1 SGHAT and CDR2 FQNNGV. Written as DNA, the CDR3 is TGTGCCAGCAGCTTAGGACAGGGGACAGCCTACGAGCAGTACTTC. Translating gives CASSLGQGTAYEQYF.

This clonotype turned up a few times. J is TRBJ2-7 and V is TRBV11-2, with 8 bases that match TRBD1. Germline loops: CDR1 SGHAT, CDR2 FQNNGV. V lost 5 bases to trimming and J lost 4 bases; unmatched junction nucleotides: 7. CDR3 length: 14 amino acids. The CDR3: CASSAGQGMYEQYF. CDR3 coding DNA: TGTGCCAGCAGCGCCGGACAGGGAATGTACGAGCAGTACTTC.